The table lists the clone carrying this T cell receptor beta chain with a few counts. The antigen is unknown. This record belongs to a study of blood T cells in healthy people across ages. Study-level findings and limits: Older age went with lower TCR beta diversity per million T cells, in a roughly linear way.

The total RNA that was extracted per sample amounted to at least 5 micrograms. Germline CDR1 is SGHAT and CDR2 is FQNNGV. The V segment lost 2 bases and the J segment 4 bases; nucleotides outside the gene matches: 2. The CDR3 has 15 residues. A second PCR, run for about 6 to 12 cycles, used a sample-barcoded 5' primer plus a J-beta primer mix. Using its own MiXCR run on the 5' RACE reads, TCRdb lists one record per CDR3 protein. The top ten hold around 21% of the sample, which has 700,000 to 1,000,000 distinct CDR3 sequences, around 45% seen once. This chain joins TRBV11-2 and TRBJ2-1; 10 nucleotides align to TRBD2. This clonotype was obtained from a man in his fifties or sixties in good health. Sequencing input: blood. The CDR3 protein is CASSLLAGVYNEQFF. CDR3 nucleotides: TGTGCCAGCAGCTTACTAGCGGGGGTTTACAATGAGCAGTTCTTC.